These 14 T cell receptor beta chains originate from one sample sequenced in a study of blood T cell repertoires in COVID-19 (dated by TCRdb to 2019 to 2021). Preparation of the library involved the immunoSEQ multiplex PCR assay. This is the immuneACCESS table as TCRdb keeps it, with only in-frame sequences that have V and J called. A part of the clones is gone; compared with another copy, unresolved V genes explain less than half, and the rest is unexplained. This sample is represented by some 160,000 clones; about 77% of them were singletons. The ten largest clones capture about 4% of the sample. Specimen: peripheral blood. The receptors shown here come from a man in his 60s with acute or convalescent COVID-19.

This clone was found once. CDR3 sequence: CASSPRGGSYEQYF. In DNA form, the CDR3 reads TGTGCCAGCTCACCGCGGGGGGGGAGCTACGAGCAGTACTTC. This sequence joins TRBV18 and TRBJ2-7; TRBD2 matches at 9 bases. The CDR3 runs to 14 residues. J gave up 3 bases and V 3 bases, and 3 bases lay outside the gene matches. Looked up from germline, CDR1 is KGHSH and CDR2 is LQKENI.

This rearrangement joins TRBV9 to TRBJ2-2, with D maybe TRBD2 (6 bases). Germline V CDR1 and CDR2: SGDLS, YYNGEE. The CDR3 extends over 16 amino acids. V was trimmed by 1 base and J by 4 bases, leaving 14 bases between them. The CDR3 protein is CASSVFGGELTGELFF. CDR3 bases: TGTGCCAGCAGCGTATTTGGCGGGGAACTCACCGGGGAGCTGTTTTTT.

This rearrangement joins TRBV28 to TRBJ2-2; D gene uncertain. The CDR3 has 11 amino acids. Trimming shortened V by 7 bases and J by 5 bases, and 5 bases separated the two germline ends. Looked up from germline, CDR1 is MDHEN and CDR2 is SYDVKM. CDR3 loop: CASKLTGELFF. The CDR3 nucleotides are TGTGCCAGCAAACTAACCGGGGAGCTGTTTTTT.

The chain joins TRBV30 to TRBJ1-4; 10 bases are shared with TRBD1. The CDR3 consists of 14 residues. Germline assignment: CDR1 GTSNPN and CDR2 SVGIG (reference sequence). Trimming removed 5 bases from V and 11 bases from J; junction bases left unmatched: 11. CDR3 in DNA: TGTGCCTGGGAGCGGGACAGGGGAATGGGGAAACTGTTTTTT. Amino acids: CAWERDRGMGKLFF.

J is TRBJ2-3 and V is TRBV10-1, with 11 bases identical to TRBD2. The CDR3 loop spans 16 amino acids. Germline trimming cut 4 bases from V and 2 bases from J; bases unmatched to any gene: 5. In germline, CDR1 is WNHNN, CDR2 SYGVQD (reference sequence). CDR3 protein: CASSGRLAGITDTQYF. The CDR3 DNA reads TGCGCCAGCAGTGGACGACTAGCGGGAATCACAGATACGCAGTATTTT.

CDR3 sequence: CASSKTPYNEQFF. In nucleotides, the CDR3 is TGTGCCAGCAGCAAAACTCCCTACAATGAGCAGTTCTTC. The chain couples TRBV27 to TRBJ2-1, with unresolved D. Germline-derived CDR1 and CDR2 are MNHEY and SMNVEV (reference sequence). This CDR3 is built from 13 residues. V lost 6 bases and J lost 2, with 8 bases in between.

The rearrangement links TRBV5-1 to TRBJ1-2; 10 positions match TRBD1. This CDR3 has 15 amino acids. V lost 4 bases, J lost 8 bases, and 11 bases stayed unmatched. The germline CDR1 and CDR2 sequences are SGHRS and YFSETQ. The CDR3, as DNA: TGCGCCAGCAGCATCTTTGGGACAGGGGTGAGGGGCTACACCTTC. This encodes CASSIFGTGVRGYTF.

The rearrangement links TRBV6-5 to TRBJ2-7; D might be TRBD2 (6 bases). The CDR3 extends over 14 amino acids. The germline CDR1 and CDR2 sequences are MNHEY and SVGAGI. Trimming shortened V by 2 bases and J by 6 bases, and 14 bases separated the two germline ends. CDR3 amino acids: CASSYGTPFGEQYF. The DNA of the CDR3 is TGTGCCAGCAGTTACGGGACTCCCTTTGGCGAGCAGTACTTC.

This clone was seen just once. This chain links TRBV6-5 with TRBJ2-7, with 8 bases that match TRBD2. This CDR3 is 14 amino acids long. With V trimmed by 2 bases and J by 6 bases, 6 bases remained unmatched. The V gene's germline CDR1 is MNHEY and CDR2 SVGAGI. This chain's CDR3 is CASSYGGGSSEQYF. The DNA for the CDR3 is TGTGCCAGCAGTTACGGCGGGGGGAGCAGCGAGCAGTACTTC.

The chain employs TRBV25-1 and TRBJ2-5; possibly TRBD1 for D (6 bases). Trimming took 4 bases from V and 4 from J, leaving 16 bases between them. The CDR3 has 15 amino acids. Germline V gene lookup returns CDR1 MGHDK and CDR2 SYGVNS. CDR3 region: CASSGFTGNPETQYF. The CDR3, as DNA: TGTGCCAGCAGTGGGTTTACAGGGAATCCAGAGACCCAGTACTTC.

This clone showed up many times. The chain is built from TRBV10-2 and TRBJ1-6; the D is unclear. Per germline, CDR1 WSHSY and CDR2 SAAADI. The CDR3 has 16 residues. Deletions cut 3 bases from V and 4 bases from J, with 13 bases between. CDR3 region: CASSERYLQYNSPLHF. DNA for the CDR3: TGCGCCAGCAGTGAACGGTACCTCCAATATAATTCACCCCTCCACTTT.

The rearrangement joins TRBV18 to TRBJ2-3, with D perhaps matching TRBD1 (6 bases). This CDR3 spans 15 amino acids. CDR1 is KGHSH, CDR2 LQKENI, per germline. V was trimmed by 2 bases and J by 4 bases, leaving 13 bases between them. This CDR3 is CASSPEQGSADTQYF. Here the CDR3 DNA reads TGTGCCAGCTCACCAGAACAGGGTAGCGCAGATACGCAGTATTTT.

The V call is TRBV28, the J call TRBJ1-4, with D tentatively TRBD1 (5 bases). Trimming cost V 8 bases and J 0 bases, with 13 bases left between them. Germline CDR1 reads MDHEN; CDR2 reads SYDVKM. The CDR3 is 15 residues long. CDR3 residues: CASLGPGTTNEKLFF. For the CDR3, the DNA is TGTGCCAGCCTGGGGCCAGGGACAACTAATGAAAAACTGTTTTTT.

This clone is a singleton in its sample. The J gene is TRBJ2-3, the V gene TRBV30; the D gene is possibly TRBD1 (6 bases). V lost 4 bases to trimming and J lost 4 bases, with 15 bases between them. Germline assignment: CDR1 GTSNPN and CDR2 SVGIG (reference sequence). The CDR3 covers 14 residues. The CDR3 region has the DNA TGTGCCTGGATAGGGACATCTGGGGCAGATACGCAGTATTTT. Encoded protein: CAWIGTSGADTQYF.